This T cell receptor (beta chain) is from a study of early T cells in non-severe SARS-CoV-2 infection. The TCR library protocol attached unique molecular identifiers to the individual cDNA molecules. Each CDR3 protein gets one entry after TCRdb re-called the 5' RACE reads with MiXCR. The profile shows 100,000 to 150,000 distinct CDR3 sequences, about 15% of them singletons. The CDR3 length is 16 residues. Germline CDR1 MGHRA, CDR2 YSYEKL. V was pared by 0 bases and J by 4 bases, with 14 bases between. The material sequenced was whole blood. The chain links TRBV4-1 to TRBJ2-3; a weak D match, TRBD1 (5 bases). The receptor was isolated from an adult who was a healthcare worker with PCR-confirmed SARS-CoV-2 infection or an uninfected control (not recorded which). CDR3 loop: CASSQEQARPPDTQYF. In DNA form, the CDR3 reads TGCGCCAGCAGCCAAGAACAGGCTCGGCCCCCAGATACGCAGTATTTT.